The present T cell receptor beta chain was sequenced within a study of T cells after yellow fever vaccination. Study outcomes and limitations: The booster response re-showed most primary clones: 96% CD4, approximately 90% CD8.

5'RACE template switching produced TCR cDNA carrying a universal primer site and UMIs. MiXCR, applied by TCRdb to the 5' RACE reads, yields one record per CDR3 protein. This repertoire shows about 340,000 distinct CDR3 sequences, about an eighth found once; its top ten account for more than 3%. About this clonotype: Its target is unknown.

CDR1 and CDR2 (germline): LGHNA, YSLEER. Trimming cost V 0 bases and J 12 bases, with 15 bases left between them. The CDR3 is 14 residues long. Material: CD4+ T cells sorted from PBMCs, obtained 15 days after the yellow fever booster vaccination. The clonotype comes from a man in his late teens or twenties who received the YFV17D yellow fever vaccine. The chain joins TRBV4-3 to TRBJ2-1; a possible D gene is TRBD1 (6 bases). CDR3 DNA: TGCGCCAGCAGCCAAGATCAGGTTGGGGGCAGGCAGTTCTTC. Encoded protein: CASSQDQVGGRQFF.